This record looks at one T cell receptor beta chain sequence and its context. These data belong to a study of blood T cell repertoires in COVID-19. In the study overall: Acute and convalescent COVID-19 specimens originated in the United States, Italy and Spain.

Per the study methods: Reference gene primer amplification gave nucleated cell count estimates. The protocol was immunoSEQ multiplex PCR, while the TCRdb copy is restricted to in-frame clones and leaves out a portion. V, J and clone size are those of that table, while D and trimming were read from the DNA. The sample has about 170,000 clones, around four fifths seen once. Germline CDR1 SGHAT, CDR2 FQNNGV. The germline V and J ends were trimmed by 5 bases and 3 bases, with 8 bases remaining between them. The CDR3 runs to 13 residues. Sequenced input: peripheral blood. This receptor was taken from a woman in her 70s who had recovered from COVID-19. The chain links TRBV11-2 to TRBJ1-5, with D tentatively TRBD1 (5 bases). The CDR3 sequence: CASSPTVNQPQHF. The CDR3 region has the DNA TGTGCCAGCAGCCCGACAGTCAATCAGCCCCAGCATTTT.